These 30 T cell receptor beta chains were all obtained from the same sample, sequenced in a study of early T cells in non-severe SARS-CoV-2 infection. Each CDR3 protein is one row after TCRdb ran MiXCR on the 5' RACE reads. The table shows 85,000 to 100,000 distinct CDR3 sequences, with under 15% occurring only once. Material for sequencing was whole blood. The receptor source for this set is an adult who was a healthcare worker with PCR-confirmed SARS-CoV-2 infection or an uninfected control (not recorded which).

DNA of the CDR3: TGCAGCGTTGAGGATGGCAGCAGGCAGTACTTC. Its protein product is CSVEDGSRQYF. This sequence joins TRBV29-1 and TRBJ2-7; D is uncertain. V dropped 3 bases and J dropped 9 bases, with 12 bases sitting between them. The V gene's germline CDR1 is SQVTM and CDR2 ANQGSEA. This CDR3 contains 11 residues.

The chain couples TRBV20-1 to TRBJ1-1; D uncertain. This CDR3 spans 11 amino acids. Germline values: CDR1 DFQATT, CDR2 SNEGSKA (reference sequence). With 3 bases removed from V and 1 base from J, the gap between germline ends came to 3 bases. CDR3 residues: CSASRNTEAFF. CDR3 DNA sequence: TGCAGTGCTAGCAGGAACACTGAAGCTTTCTTT.

CDR3 residues: CSVMRGLTEAFF. For the CDR3, the DNA is TGCAGCGTGATGAGGGGGCTGACTGAAGCTTTCTTT. The chain uses TRBV29-1 and TRBJ1-1; 7 nucleotides line up with TRBD1. Germline CDR1 reads SQVTM; CDR2 reads ANQGSEA. CDR3 length equals 12 residues. Trimming took 6 bases from V and 5 from J; bases not matched to a gene: 6.

The chain uses TRBV6-6 and TRBJ2-1; D remains unclear. V lost 7 bases to trimming and J lost 4 bases, with 17 bases between them. This CDR3 has 15 amino acids. CDR1 is MNHNY, CDR2 SVGAGI, per germline (reference sequence). CDR3 in DNA: TGTGCCAGCACCTACCGGCAGGAGCTATACAATGAGCAGTTCTTC. Residues: CASTYRQELYNEQFF.

A few counts support this clonotype. The chain is built from TRBV12-3 or TRBV12-4 and TRBJ1-5; D not resolved. V dropped 3 bases and J dropped 0 bases, with 6 bases sitting between them. The CDR3 covers 14 residues. CDR3 residues: CASSLFDSNQPQHF. DNA for the CDR3: TGTGCCAGCAGTTTGTTTGATAGCAATCAGCCCCAGCATTTT.

The V call is TRBV28, the J call TRBJ2-3; 11 positions match TRBD2. The CDR3 totals 14 residues. The germline V gene has CDR1 MDHEN and CDR2 SYDVKM. Germline trimming cut 6 bases from V and 4 bases from J; bases unmatched to any gene: 3. CDR3 bases: TGTGCCAGCAGCACGACTAGCGGGGCAGATACGCAGTATTTT. Translated, it gives CASSTTSGADTQYF.

This chain joins TRBV28 and TRBJ1-3; TRBD1 agrees at 8 bases. Trimming removed 6 bases from V and 0 bases from J; junction bases left unmatched: 7. The CDR3 totals 16 residues. Germline loops: CDR1 MDHEN, CDR2 SYDVKM. CDR3 region: CASSATGGPSGNTIYF. The DNA for the CDR3 is TGTGCCAGCAGCGCTACAGGGGGGCCCTCTGGAAACACCATATATTTT.

This clonotype was found many times. V gene TRBV5-4 combines with J gene TRBJ1-1, with 10 nucleotides matching TRBD1. The germline gives CDR1 SGHNT, CDR2 YYREEE (reference sequence). There are 14 residues in the CDR3. With V trimmed by 3 bases and J by 4 bases, 3 bases remained unmatched. CDR3 coding DNA: TGTGCCAGCAGCTCCGGGACAGGGGCCACTGAAGCTTTCTTT. Translation gives CASSSGTGATEAFF.

This clonotype was observed many times. The V and J genes are TRBV15 and TRBJ2-3; TRBD1 might be the D (6 bases). The CDR3 is 14 residues long. Trimming took off 11 bases at V and 5 bases at J, with 20 bases between the two ends. Germline CDR1 LNHNV, CDR2 YYDKDF (reference sequence). The chain's CDR3 is CAVKDRPGLDTQYF. As DNA, the CDR3 is TGTGCCGTCAAAGACAGGCCTGGGTTAGATACGCAGTATTTT.

This clonotype has a count of ten or more. CDR3 sequence (DNA): TGTGCCAGTAGCCCGAGTGGGGCGCACACGAATACGCAGTATTTT. Encoded protein: CASSPSGAHTNTQYF. The rearrangement uses TRBV19 and TRBJ2-3; the D gene is possibly TRBD1 (5 bases). The V end lost 6 bases, the J end lost 7 bases, and 20 bases lay between the germline ends. The germline V gene has CDR1 LNHDA and CDR2 SQIVND (reference sequence). The CDR3 consists of 15 residues.

This clonotype appeared a few times. The rearrangement uses TRBV7-9 and TRBJ1-6; TRBD1 agrees at 9 bases. CDR1 and CDR2 (germline): SEHNR, FQNEAQ (reference sequence). Unmatched junction bases numbered 8, after V lost 5 bases and J lost 9 bases. The CDR3 has 15 amino acids. CDR3 protein: CASSTRDRESSPLHF. The CDR3 DNA sequence: TGTGCCAGCAGCACCCGGGACAGGGAGTCTTCACCCCTCCACTTT.

This clonotype was counted at least ten times. CDR3 coding DNA: TGTGCCAGCTCTTCGGGGGCGCGGGGTGCTGAAGCTTTCTTT. This codes for CASSSGARGAEAFF. V gene TRBV7-2 combines with J gene TRBJ1-1; tentative D call: TRBD1 (6 bases). Germline assignment: CDR1 SGHTA and CDR2 FQGNSA. With 8 bases removed from V and 6 bases from J, the gap between germline ends came to 19 bases. The CDR3 is 14 amino acids.

The chain is built from TRBV9 and TRBJ1-1, with a tentative D call TRBD1 (6 bases). V was clipped by 0 bases and J by 5 bases, with 14 bases between them. Germline V lookup: CDR1 SGDLS, CDR2 YYNGEE. The CDR3 has 15 residues. CDR3 sequence: CASSVGGGAGTEAFF. Here the CDR3 DNA reads TGTGCCAGCAGCGTAGGCGGGGGCGCGGGAACTGAAGCTTTCTTT.

A few counts support this clonotype. The chain is built from TRBV27 and TRBJ2-3; 8 bases line up with TRBD2. J lost 3 bases, V lost 5 bases, and 10 bases had no gene match. The germline CDR1 and CDR2 sequences are MNHEY and SMNVEV (reference sequence). The CDR3 contains 16 residues. CDR3 sequence: CASSPLRGGQTDTQYF. The CDR3 DNA is TGTGCCAGCAGTCCACTCCGGGGGGGCCAAACAGATACGCAGTATTTT.

Ten or more counts support this clonotype. This chain's CDR3 is CASSIQENTEAFF. The CDR3 DNA follows: TGTGCCAGCAGCATACAGGAGAACACTGAAGCTTTCTTT. The rearrangement links TRBV5-4 to TRBJ1-1; tentative D call: TRBD1 (5 bases). Germline V gene sequence: CDR1 SGHNT, CDR2 YYREEE (reference sequence). The CDR3 runs to 13 residues. V was shortened by 4 bases and J by 1 base, with 8 bases between the two germline ends.

This clonotype was observed at least ten times. This chain connects TRBV6-5 to TRBJ1-3, with a weak D call TRBD1 (5 bases). The CDR3 is 16 residues long. The germline gives CDR1 MNHEY, CDR2 SVGAGI. The ends were cut back, 7 bases at V and 0 bases at J, with 16 bases in the middle. The CDR3 DNA reads TGTGCCAGCAAGCGGGGGACCGGCGTCTCTGGAAACACCATATATTTT. Protein product: CASKRGTGVSGNTIYF.

This clonotype was seen a few times. The chain's CDR3 is CASSLQGKDTQYF. As DNA, the CDR3 is TGTGCCAGCAGCTTACAGGGGAAGGATACGCAGTATTTT. The V and J genes are TRBV5-5 and TRBJ2-3; 7 bases map to TRBD1. Per germline, CDR1 SGHKS and CDR2 YYEKEE (reference sequence). With 2 bases clipped from V and 6 bases from J, the junction kept 3 bases outside the gene matches. This CDR3 has 13 residues. The full variable domain, rest sourced from reference TRBV5-5 and TRBJ2-3, is DAGVTQSPTHLIKTRGQQVTLRCSPISGHKSVSWYQQVLGQGPQFIFQYYEKEERGRGNFPDRFSARQFPNYSSELNVNALLLGDSALYLCASSLQGKDTQYFGPGTRLTVL.

This clonotype was picked up a small number of times. The V and J genes are TRBV7-8 and TRBJ2-5; possible D gene TRBD2, 5 bases. The germline V and J ends were trimmed by 1 base and 0 bases, with 9 bases remaining between them. The CDR3 runs to 15 residues. CDR1 SGHVS and CDR2 FQNEAQ come from the germline V gene. The CDR3 protein is CASSLVVAHQETQYF. CDR3 nucleotide sequence: TGTGCCAGCAGCTTAGTGGTAGCGCACCAAGAGACCCAGTACTTC.

This clonotype occurred a few times. This chain connects TRBV5-4 to TRBJ2-3, with D possibly TRBD2 on 5 matching bases. Germline V gene data show CDR1 as SGHNT and CDR2 as YYREEE (reference sequence). This CDR3 is built from 16 residues. V was shortened by 4 bases and J by 5 bases, with 20 bases between the two germline ends. The CDR3 protein is CASSPPGVPGRDTQYF. DNA of the CDR3: TGTGCCAGCAGCCCACCGGGTGTCCCGGGGAGAGATACGCAGTATTTT.

As regards this clonotype: This may arise from a read error, as a much more abundant clone is one base away. The chain employs TRBV7-2 and TRBJ2-3, with D uncertain. CDR1 SGHTA and CDR2 FQGNSA come from the germline V gene. V lost 7 bases, J lost 4 bases, and 18 bases lay in between. The CDR3 is 15 amino acids. The CDR3 spells CASIRSGSGADTQYF. The DNA for the CDR3 is TGTGCCAGCATTAGATCGGGCAGTGGGGCAGATACGCAGTATTTT.

The chain has TRBV20-1 and TRBJ2-7; D gene uncertain. Germline V gives CDR1 DFQATT, CDR2 SNEGSKA (reference sequence). The CDR3 length is 12 residues. V lost 2 bases, J lost 0 bases, and 5 bases lay in between. The DNA for the CDR3 is TGCAGTGCTAGACAGGACTCCTACGAGCAGTACTTC. The encoded protein is CSARQDSYEQYF.

The V and J genes are TRBV7-9 and TRBJ1-1; the D gene is possibly TRBD1 (6 bases). With 5 bases removed from V and 0 bases from J, the gap between germline ends came to 13 bases. Looked up from germline, CDR1 is SEHNR and CDR2 is FQNEAQ (reference sequence). This CDR3 comprises 15 residues. As DNA, the CDR3 is TGTGCCAGCAGCCGATACAGGGATTTGAACACTGAAGCTTTCTTT. Its protein is CASSRYRDLNTEAFF.

The sample holds many counts of this clonotype. The rearrangement uses TRBV29-1 and TRBJ1-1; 8 bases fit TRBD1. J lost 4 bases, V lost 5 bases, and 6 bases had no gene match. Germline V lookup: CDR1 SQVTM, CDR2 ANQGSEA. The CDR3 length is 13 residues. This CDR3 is CSVRPGGSTEAFF. CDR3 DNA: TGCAGCGTTCGCCCAGGGGGCTCCACTGAAGCTTTCTTT.

CDR3 bases: TGCAGCGTTGAAGGGGGGTGGGCGCAGTATTTT. This translates into CSVEGGWAQYF. V is TRBV29-1 and J is TRBJ2-3; TRBD1 or TRBD2 may be the D gene (5 bases each). This CDR3 comprises 11 residues. Deletions cut 1 base from V and 10 bases from J, with 9 bases between. Germline-derived CDR1 and CDR2 are SQVTM and ANQGSEA.

The chain links TRBV6-8 to TRBJ1-5; D ambiguous. Germline CDR1 MNHGY, CDR2 SAAAGT. V dropped 7 bases and J dropped 5 bases, with 18 bases sitting between them. This CDR3 region has 15 residues. CDR3 DNA sequence: TGTGCCAGCATTAACGGCCGCAGGTCGGATCAGCCCCAGCATTTT. This translates into CASINGRRSDQPQHF.

The sample holds many counts of this clonotype. CDR3 bases: TGTGCCAGCAGCTTAGACGCTCCCCGCTACACCTTC. Its protein product is CASSLDAPRYTF. The chain links TRBV7-9 to TRBJ1-2; no definite D call. This CDR3 has 12 residues. Germline assignment: CDR1 SEHNR and CDR2 FQNEAQ (reference sequence). V dropped 1 base and J dropped 9 bases, with 9 bases sitting between them.

This clonotype has only a few counts. This chain connects TRBV5-1 to TRBJ1-2; tentatively, D is TRBD1 (6 bases). This CDR3 has 16 amino acids. Trimming took 0 bases from V and 7 from J, leaving 19 bases between them. Germline V gives CDR1 SGHRS, CDR2 YFSETQ. The CDR3 sequence is CASSLAGTTSQVGYTF. In DNA, the CDR3 is TGCGCCAGCAGCTTGGCTGGGACAACCTCCCAGGTTGGCTACACCTTC.

This clonotype was counted a few times. The rearrangement uses TRBV3-1 and TRBJ1-1; D is undetermined. This CDR3 is 12 amino acids long. CDR1 is LGHDT, CDR2 YNNKEL, per germline (reference sequence). Trimming cost V 2 bases and J 6 bases, with 7 bases left between them. Here the CDR3 reads CASSQRPAEAFF. DNA of the CDR3: TGTGCCAGCAGCCAAAGACCGGCTGAAGCTTTCTTT.

The CDR3 DNA reads as TGTGCCAGCAGCTTCCCGACCGACAGGGTAGAAGGGATGAACACTGAAGCTTTCTTT. Its translation is CASSFPTDRVEGMNTEAFF. The V gene is TRBV7-9, the J gene TRBJ1-1, with TRBD1 matching over 7 bases. V shed 3 bases, J shed 0 bases, and the junction held 16 bases outside the gene matches. CDR1 and CDR2 (germline): SEHNR, FQNEAQ (reference sequence). This CDR3 comprises 19 residues.

This clonotype was found a few times. The chain recombines TRBV7-2 with TRBJ2-3; TRBD2 agrees at 12 bases. Germline CDR1 and CDR2: SGHTA and FQGNSA. This CDR3 has 16 amino acids. After removal of 5 bases from V and 5 bases from J, the junction contained 8 bases not matched to a gene. CDR3 residues: CASSLRLAGALDTQYF. CDR3 DNA: TGTGCCAGCAGCCTACGACTAGCGGGGGCCCTAGATACGCAGTATTTT.